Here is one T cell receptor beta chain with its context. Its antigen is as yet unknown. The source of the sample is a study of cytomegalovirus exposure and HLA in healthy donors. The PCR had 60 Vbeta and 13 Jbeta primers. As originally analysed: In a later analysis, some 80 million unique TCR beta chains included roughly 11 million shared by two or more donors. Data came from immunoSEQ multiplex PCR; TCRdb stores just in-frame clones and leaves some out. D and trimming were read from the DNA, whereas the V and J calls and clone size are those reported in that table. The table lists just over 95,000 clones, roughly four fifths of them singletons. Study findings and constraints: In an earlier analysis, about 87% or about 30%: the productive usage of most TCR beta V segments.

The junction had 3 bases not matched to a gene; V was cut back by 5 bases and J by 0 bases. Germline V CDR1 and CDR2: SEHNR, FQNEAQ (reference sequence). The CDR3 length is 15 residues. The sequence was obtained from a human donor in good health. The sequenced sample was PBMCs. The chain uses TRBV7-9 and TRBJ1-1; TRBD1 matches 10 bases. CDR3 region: CASSPGQGVNTEAFF. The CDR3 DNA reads TGTGCCAGCAGCCCAGGACAGGGGGTGAACACTGAAGCTTTCTTT.